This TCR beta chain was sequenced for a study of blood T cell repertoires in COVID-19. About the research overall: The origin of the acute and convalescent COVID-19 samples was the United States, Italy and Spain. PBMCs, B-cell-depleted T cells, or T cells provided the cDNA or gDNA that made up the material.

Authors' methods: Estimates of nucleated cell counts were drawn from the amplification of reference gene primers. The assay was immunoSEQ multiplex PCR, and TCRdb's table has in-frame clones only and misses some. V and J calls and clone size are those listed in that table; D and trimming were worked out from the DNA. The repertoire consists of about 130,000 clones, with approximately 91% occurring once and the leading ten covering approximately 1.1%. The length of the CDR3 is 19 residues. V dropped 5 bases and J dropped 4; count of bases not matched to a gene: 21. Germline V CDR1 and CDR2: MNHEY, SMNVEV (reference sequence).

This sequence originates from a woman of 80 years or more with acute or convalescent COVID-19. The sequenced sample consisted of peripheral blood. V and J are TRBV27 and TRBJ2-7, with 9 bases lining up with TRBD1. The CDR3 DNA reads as TGTGCCAGCAGTCCCACTGTGGGGAGAACAGGGGGCATTCCTTACGAGCAGTACTTC. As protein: CASSPTVGRTGGIPYEQYF.